This entry lists 10 T cell receptor beta chains sequenced from one sample in a study of post-analysis software for immune sequencing data. General study points: Compared with controls, patients had more of five TRBV segments, including TRBV5-6, TRBV5-1 and TRBV20-1.

Their antigens remain unidentified. The TCR beta cDNA libraries carried unique molecular identifiers. One entry per CDR3 protein, called by TCRdb with MiXCR from the PCR reads. The repertoire holds about 800,000 distinct CDR3 sequences, with roughly 29% as singletons. The sequencing sample was made of blood. These receptors originate from a girl between 5 and 17 years old with multiple sclerosis.

This clonotype was counted many times. The chain recombines TRBV21-1 with TRBJ2-1. TRBV21-1 is a pseudogene. CDR3 size: 12 residues. CDR3 loop: CARPPERNEQFF. For the CDR3, the DNA is TGTGCCAGACCACCGGAGCGCAATGAGCAGTTCTTC.

The chain joins TRBV29-1 to TRBJ1-2; 8 bases map to TRBD1. CDR3 length equals 13 residues. Germline CDR1 reads SQVTM; CDR2 reads ANQGSEA. Trimming took 0 bases from V and 8 from J; bases not matched to a gene: 5. CDR3 in amino acids: CSVEDRGPRGYTF. CDR3 DNA: TGCAGCGTTGAAGACAGGGGGCCGCGAGGCTACACCTTC.

The chain employs TRBV4-3 and TRBJ2-7; 9 bases match TRBD1. V lost 3 bases to trimming and J lost 5 bases; unmatched junction nucleotides: 8. Germline V lookup: CDR1 LGHNA, CDR2 YSLEER. The CDR3 contains 15 residues. CDR3 loop: CASSHRRDRVNEQYF. The CDR3 DNA is TGCGCCAGCAGCCACAGAAGGGACAGGGTAAACGAGCAGTACTTC.

About this clonotype itself: A much larger clone differs by one base, so this may be a read error. The chain employs TRBV29-1 and TRBJ1-2; D not resolved. With 7 bases removed from V and 3 bases from J, the gap between germline ends came to 18 bases. Germline CDR1 is SQVTM and CDR2 is ANQGSEA. CDR3 length equals 14 residues. The CDR3 DNA sequence: TGCAGCGCGCCGGTGGAGGGAGTCTACTATGGCTACACCTTC. Translated: CSAPVEGVYYGYTF.

This clonotype has ten or more counts. This chain uses TRBV20-1 with TRBJ2-3; D remains ambiguous. The CDR3 extends over 13 amino acids. Germline V gene sequence: CDR1 DFQATT, CDR2 SNEGSKA (reference sequence). Trimming stripped 0 bases from V and 2 bases from J, with 6 bases between. CDR3 nucleotides: TGCAGTGCTAGAGATCACCCCACAGATACGCAGTATTTT. It codes for CSARDHPTDTQYF.

The V and J genes are TRBV7-9 and TRBJ2-1; 7 bases agree with TRBD1. Trimming took 4 bases from V and 0 from J; bases not matched to a gene: 6. The CDR3 sequence is 16 residues long. CDR1 is SEHNR and CDR2 is FQNEAQ in the germline V gene (reference sequence). CDR3 nucleotide sequence: TGTGCCAGCAGCTCGGGACAGCACAGCTCCTACAATGAGCAGTTCTTC. Translated: CASSSGQHSSYNEQFF.

This chain connects TRBV28 to TRBJ1-6; D possibly corresponds to TRBD1 (5 bases). The CDR3 consists of 15 residues. CDR1 MDHEN and CDR2 SYDVKM come from the germline V gene. V lost 3 bases and J lost 4, with 10 bases in between. Here the CDR3 DNA reads TGTGCCAGCAGTTTCGGGACGGATTATAATTCACCCCTCCACTTT. Amino acids: CASSFGTDYNSPLHF.

Here the CDR3 reads CASRERYNEQFF. The CDR3 nucleotides are TGCGCCAGCCGGGAGCGCTACAATGAGCAGTTCTTC. The J gene is TRBJ2-1, the V gene TRBV5-1, with D maybe TRBD2 (6 bases). This CDR3 spans 12 amino acids. Trimming took 7 bases from V and 3 from J, leaving 8 bases between them. Germline loops: CDR1 SGHRS, CDR2 YFSETQ.

The J gene is TRBJ2-3, the V gene TRBV10-3, with 9 bases fitting TRBD2. The CDR3 spans 17 residues. Unmatched junction bases numbered 4, after V lost 0 bases and J lost 0 bases. Germline CDR1 reads ENHRY; CDR2 reads SYGVKD. This CDR3 is CAISESRGGASTDTQYF. The DNA for the CDR3 is TGTGCCATCAGTGAGTCTCGCGGGGGGGCCAGCACAGATACGCAGTATTTT.

This clonotype appeared a few times. The chain combines TRBV5-5 with TRBJ2-1; 7 bases agree with TRBD1. Germline CDR1 reads SGHKS; CDR2 reads YYEKEE (reference sequence). The CDR3 consists of 15 residues. V lost 4 bases and J lost 6; bases outside the gene matches: 10. CDR3 DNA sequence: TGTGCCAGCAGCCCCCGGGAAGGGGGCCTCAATGAGCAGTTCTTC. Translated: CASSPREGGLNEQFF.